The rows below give T cell receptor beta chains drawn from one sample of a study of early T cells in non-severe SARS-CoV-2 infection. A single record per CDR3 protein comes from TCRdb applying MiXCR to the 5' RACE reads. Among tens of thousands of distinct CDR3 sequences listed, approximately 9.1% were seen once. The material was whole blood, obtained at baseline. The receptor set was obtained from an adult who was a healthcare worker with PCR-confirmed SARS-CoV-2 infection or an uninfected control (not recorded which). Both conserved end residues are part of each CDR3. D genes are given only for firm matches. A clone size is listed for some rows: how often the clone was seen (once, few, many), or a class if it is expanded.

size: .
length: 14
D: TRBD1
V: TRBV29-1
J: TRBJ1-5
DNA: TGCAGCGTTAAGACAGGGGCCTTTAATCAGCCCCAGCATTTT
CDR3: CSVKTGAFNQPQHF

size: .
length: 20
D: TRBD1
V: TRBV23-1
J: TRBJ2-2
DNA: TGCGCCAGCAGTCAGTCACCGGGACAGGAGGAACCATCCAAAACCGGGGAGCTGTTTTTT
CDR3: CASSQSPGQEEPSKTGELFF

size: once
length: 16
D: TRBD1
V: TRBV9
J: TRBJ2-2
DNA: TGTGCCAGCAGCGTAGGGAGGACAGGGGTTACCGGGGAGCTGTTTTTT
CDR3: CASSVGRTGVTGELFF

size: many
length: 13
D: .
V: TRBV2
J: TRBJ1-1
DNA: TGTGCCAGCAGTCTCCGGGGGAACACTGAAGCTTTCTTT
CDR3: CASSLRGNTEAFF

size: .
length: 16
D: TRBD2
V: TRBV6-5
J: TRBJ2-3
DNA: TGTGCCAGCAGTTACGGCGGAGCGGGACGCACAGATACGCAGTATTTT
CDR3: CASSYGGAGRTDTQYF

size: .
length: 14
D: .
V: TRBV2
J: TRBJ1-1
DNA: TGTGCCAGCAGTACTGGGAGGGGTGACACTGAAGCTTTCTTT
CDR3: CASSTGRGDTEAFF

size: many
length: 15
D: .
V: TRBV6-2/TRBV6-3
J: TRBJ2-2
DNA: TGTGCCAGCAGTGTGACTAGGGCAGACACCGGGGAGCTGTTTTTT
CDR3: CASSVTRADTGELFF

size: .
length: 17
D: TRBD2
V: TRBV7-2
J: TRBJ2-3
DNA: TGTGCCAGCAGAACAGTGGCTAGCGGGCCTAGCACAGATACGCAGTATTTT
CDR3: CASRTVASGPSTDTQYF

size: many
length: 15
D: .
V: TRBV7-9
J: TRBJ1-5
DNA: TGTGCCAGCAGCTTAGGAGGGGCGCGAGGTCAGCCCCAGCATTTT
CDR3: CASSLGGARGQPQHF

size: .
length: 17
D: .
V: TRBV12-3/TRBV12-4
J: TRBJ2-2
DNA: TGTGCCAGCAGTTTGTATTCGGGGGGCGCGAACACCGGGGAGCTGTTTTTT
CDR3: CASSLYSGGANTGELFF

size: .
length: 13
D: .
V: TRBV6-5
J: TRBJ2-7
DNA: TGTGCCAGCAGTTACTCGTACAGCAGTGAGCAGTACTTC
CDR3: CASSYSYSSEQYF

size: many
length: 12
D: .
V: TRBV6-2/TRBV6-3
J: TRBJ2-2
DNA: TGTGCCAGCAGTTTATTTATCGGGGAGCTGTTTTTT
CDR3: CASSLFIGELFF

size: .
length: 17
D: TRBD2
V: TRBV9
J: TRBJ2-3
DNA: TGTGCCAGCAGCACTCACCCTCTAGCGGGAAGCACAGATACGCAGTATTTT
CDR3: CASSTHPLAGSTDTQYF

size: few
length: 13
D: TRBD2
V: TRBV2
J: TRBJ2-1
DNA: TGTGCCAGCATGCGGGAGAACGGCAATGAGCAGTTCTTC
CDR3: CASMRENGNEQFF

size: few
length: 14
D: .
V: TRBV19
J: TRBJ1-1
DNA: TGTGCCAGCTTCTCTGAGGGGAGAAACACTGAAGCTTTCTTT
CDR3: CASFSEGRNTEAFF

size: many
length: 11
D: .
V: TRBV7-8
J: TRBJ2-5
DNA: TGTGCCAGCAGCCACGAAGAGACCCAGTACTTC
CDR3: CASSHEETQYF

size: many
length: 14
D: .
V: TRBV28
J: TRBJ1-5
DNA: TGTGCCAGCAGCGCCCTGGACTCTAGGAGGCCCCAGCATTTT
CDR3: CASSALDSRRPQHF

size: many
length: 15
D: TRBD1
V: TRBV6-2/TRBV6-3
J: TRBJ1-5
DNA: TGTGCCAGCAGTTATTACAGGGGCAGGGATCAGCCCCAGCATTTT
CDR3: CASSYYRGRDQPQHF

size: few
length: 15
D: TRBD2
V: TRBV30
J: TRBJ2-2
DNA: TGTGCCTGGGCCGGACTAGCGGGGTACACCGGGGAGCTGTTTTTT
CDR3: CAWAGLAGYTGELFF

size: many
length: 14
D: TRBD1
V: TRBV6-6
J: TRBJ2-5
DNA: TGTGCCAGCACCAGAGGGACAGCTATGGAGACCCAGTACTTC
CDR3: CASTRGTAMETQYF

size: .
length: 15
D: TRBD1
V: TRBV5-1
J: TRBJ2-5
DNA: TGCGCCAGCAGCTCCCGGGACAGGACAGGGGAGACCCAGTACTTC
CDR3: CASSSRDRTGETQYF

size: .
length: 15
D: TRBD2
V: TRBV12-3/TRBV12-4
J: TRBJ2-1
DNA: TGTGCCAGCAGTTCTACTAGCGGGATAGGCAATGAGCAGTTCTTC
CDR3: CASSSTSGIGNEQFF

size: .
length: 16
D: .
V: TRBV12-3/TRBV12-4
J: TRBJ2-2
DNA: TGTGCCAGCAGTTTCCGCAGGCCTCTGAACACCGGGGAGCTGTTTTTT
CDR3: CASSFRRPLNTGELFF

size: .
length: 16
D: .
V: TRBV9
J: TRBJ2-1
DNA: TGTGCCAGCAGCGTAGATTGGGGCTCAACCCGCAATGAGCAGTTCTTC
CDR3: CASSVDWGSTRNEQFF

size: few
length: 15
D: TRBD1
V: TRBV20-1
J: TRBJ2-2
DNA: TGCAGTGCTCATCCGGGACAGGGGGGCACCGGGGAGCTGTTTTTT
CDR3: CSAHPGQGGTGELFF

size: .
length: 12
D: .
V: TRBV7-9
J: TRBJ2-7
DNA: TGTGCCAGCAGCCCAAGCACCTACGAGCAGTACTTC
CDR3: CASSPSTYEQYF

size: many
length: 14
D: TRBD2
V: TRBV29-1
J: TRBJ2-1
DNA: TGCAGCGTTGAACGCGGGACTAGCTTCAATGAGCAGTTCTTC
CDR3: CSVERGTSFNEQFF

size: .
length: 15
D: TRBD2
V: TRBV28
J: TRBJ2-5
DNA: TGTGCCAGCCTTACCCCCAGCGGGGCTCAAGAGACCCAGTACTTC
CDR3: CASLTPSGAQETQYF

size: once
length: 16
D: .
V: TRBV6-5
J: TRBJ2-7
DNA: TGTGCCAGCAGTTCCCATGGTCAGGGCCAGACCTACGAGCAGTACTTC
CDR3: CASSSHGQGQTYEQYF

size: .
length: 14
D: .
V: TRBV28
J: TRBJ2-5
DNA: TGTGCCAGCTCCCCCGCGCCCTTCCAAGAGACCCAGTACTTC
CDR3: CASSPAPFQETQYF

size: many
length: 15
D: .
V: TRBV4-3
J: TRBJ2-5
DNA: TGCGCCAGCAGCCAAGATAGAGGGTTGGGAGAGACCCAGTACTTC
CDR3: CASSQDRGLGETQYF

size: many
length: 17
D: TRBD2
V: TRBV9
J: TRBJ2-1
DNA: TGTGCCAGCAGCGTATCCCCCGGTGGGAGGGCCCCCAGTGAGCAGTTCTTC
CDR3: CASSVSPGGRAPSEQFF

size: few
length: 16
D: .
V: TRBV5-4
J: TRBJ2-1
DNA: TGTGCCAGCAGCGCACCGGGACAAGACTCCTACAATGAGCAGTTCTTC
CDR3: CASSAPGQDSYNEQFF

size: few
length: 16
D: .
V: TRBV7-6
J: TRBJ1-3
DNA: TGTGCCAGCAGCTTAACCCGGGCGGTTTTTGGAAACACCATATATTTT
CDR3: CASSLTRAVFGNTIYF

size: few
length: 13
D: .
V: TRBV20-1
J: TRBJ2-7
DNA: TGCAGTGCTAGTGATAGGAGTAAAAACGAGCAGTACTTC
CDR3: CSASDRSKNEQYF

size: few
length: 15
D: .
V: TRBV4-3
J: TRBJ1-2
DNA: TGCGCCAGCAGCCAAGATCTTACAACTTTGCATGGCTACACCTTC
CDR3: CASSQDLTTLHGYTF

size: .
length: 16
D: TRBD1
V: TRBV28
J: TRBJ2-7
DNA: TGTGCCAGCAGTTTATTAGTCGGGACAGTATCCTACGAGCAGTACTTC
CDR3: CASSLLVGTVSYEQYF

size: few
length: 16
D: TRBD1
V: TRBV24-1
J: TRBJ2-1
DNA: TGTGCCACCAGTGATTTGGGGACAGGGAACGGGAATGAGCAGTTCTTC
CDR3: CATSDLGTGNGNEQFF

size: few
length: 13
D: .
V: TRBV5-8
J: TRBJ2-1
DNA: TGTGCCAGCAGCTGGGGTTCGCCGGCTGAGCAGTTCTTC
CDR3: CASSWGSPAEQFF

size: many
length: 15
D: .
V: TRBV20-1
J: TRBJ2-1
DNA: TGCAGTGCTAGAGCAGGGGAGGGCCCAATGAACGAGCAGTTCTTC
CDR3: CSARAGEGPMNEQFF

size: many
length: 14
D: .
V: TRBV2
J: TRBJ1-1
DNA: TGTGCCAGCAGGGTCCAGGGGCTGAACACTGAAGTTTTCTTT
CDR3: CASRVQGLNTEVFF

size: many
length: 17
D: TRBD1
V: TRBV5-1
J: TRBJ1-1
DNA: TGCGCCAGCAGCCTGGCTGGGACAGGGGCCGTGAACACTGAAGCTTTCTTT
CDR3: CASSLAGTGAVNTEAFF

size: many
length: 14
D: .
V: TRBV28
J: TRBJ1-5
DNA: TGTGCCAGCAGTTTGGTGGACGAACGTCAGCCCCAGCATTTT
CDR3: CASSLVDERQPQHF

size: few
length: 16
D: .
V: TRBV7-8
J: TRBJ1-1
DNA: TGTGCCAGCTTTCCAAGGCCAACAGGGATTGGCACTGAAGCTTTCTTT
CDR3: CASFPRPTGIGTEAFF

size: .
length: 15
D: .
V: TRBV28
J: TRBJ2-1
DNA: TGTGCCAGCAGTTTTTTGGACTCTTCCTACAATGAGCAGTTCTTC
CDR3: CASSFLDSSYNEQFF

size: many
length: 15
D: .
V: TRBV20-1
J: TRBJ2-1
DNA: TGCAGTGCTGAGTCTTCGGGAGTTGCCTACAATGAGCAGTTCTTC
CDR3: CSAESSGVAYNEQFF

size: many
length: 13
D: .
V: TRBV28
J: TRBJ1-5
DNA: TGTGCCAGCAGGGGGGCGAATAATCAGCCCCAGCATTTT
CDR3: CASRGANNQPQHF

size: medium-sized
length: 20
D: TRBD2
V: TRBV6-2/TRBV6-3
J: TRBJ2-4
DNA: TGTGCCAGCAGTTCTACAGGGACTAGCGGGAGGGCCACCACCAAAAACATTCAGTACTTC
CDR3: CASSSTGTSGRATTKNIQYF

size: many
length: 15
D: .
V: TRBV12-3/TRBV12-4
J: TRBJ1-2
DNA: TGTGCCAGCAGTCCGTCGACCGAAGCTAACTATGGCTACACCTTC
CDR3: CASSPSTEANYGYTF

size: few
length: 13
D: .
V: TRBV25-1
J: TRBJ1-5
DNA: TGTGCCAGCAGTGAACTTGGCAATCAGCCCCAGCATTTT
CDR3: CASSELGNQPQHF

size: .
length: 14
D: .
V: TRBV12-3/TRBV12-4
J: TRBJ1-5
DNA: TGTGCCAGCAGTTTTGGGGACATCCATCAGCCCCAGCATTTT
CDR3: CASSFGDIHQPQHF

size: .
length: 14
D: .
V: TRBV2
J: TRBJ2-5
DNA: TGTGCCAGCACCGCCCGGTCGCAGGTGGGGACCCAGTACTTC
CDR3: CASTARSQVGTQYF

size: .
length: 15
D: .
V: TRBV19
J: TRBJ2-2
DNA: TGTGCCAGTAGTAACCCGGGGTCGATCACCGGGGAGCTGTTTTTT
CDR3: CASSNPGSITGELFF

size: .
length: 14
D: .
V: TRBV7-2
J: TRBJ2-5
DNA: TGTGCCAGCAGCTTAGGGATGGCCAAAGAGACCCAGTACTTC
CDR3: CASSLGMAKETQYF

size: .
length: 15
D: TRBD2
V: TRBV9
J: TRBJ2-7
DNA: TGTGCCAGCAGCGTAGGGACTAGCGGGAGGGACGAGCAGTACTTC
CDR3: CASSVGTSGRDEQYF

size: many
length: 17
D: TRBD2
V: TRBV6-4
J: TRBJ2-3
DNA: TGTGCCAGCAGCGAAGAAGCGGGAGGGGCTAGCACAGATACGCAGTATTTT
CDR3: CASSEEAGGASTDTQYF

size: .
length: 13
D: .
V: TRBV29-1
J: TRBJ2-1
DNA: TGCAGCGTTGACACGGGCTCCTACAATGAGCAGTTCTTC
CDR3: CSVDTGSYNEQFF